One sample yielded the 9 T cell receptor beta chains listed below, sequenced in a study of T cell changes during pregnancy in multiple sclerosis. TCRdb's table, derived via immunoSEQ multiplex PCR, lists solely in-frame clones and lacks some. The table includes some 110,000 clones, around 93% detected once. The input for sequencing was peripheral blood, taken after pregnancy. These receptors all stem from a female donor with multiple sclerosis, enrolled in a pregnancy study.

The V and J genes are TRBV28 and TRBJ2-2; D possibly corresponds to TRBD2 (6 bases). The CDR3 contains 15 residues. Germline V gene lookup returns CDR1 MDHEN and CDR2 SYDVKM. Deletions cut 3 bases from V and 4 bases from J, with 12 bases between. The DNA of the CDR3 is TGTGCCAGCAGTTTTTGGGGGGAGGCCACCGGGGAGCTGTTTTTT. This encodes CASSFWGEATGELFF.

CDR3 bases: TGTGCCAGCAGTGCCCGGACAGGGGCAAGCACAGATACGCAGTATTTT. Translated, it gives CASSARTGASTDTQYF. The V call is TRBV6-1, the J call TRBJ2-3; 9 bases are shared with TRBD1. This CDR3 region has 16 residues. Germline trimming cut 4 bases from V and 0 bases from J; bases unmatched to any gene: 5. From germline, CDR1 is MNHNS and CDR2 SASEGT.

The V call is TRBV5-1, the J call TRBJ2-7, with 8 bases aligning to TRBD2. The CDR3 extends over 16 amino acids. V lost 4 bases and J lost 0; bases outside the gene matches: 9. Germline-derived CDR1 and CDR2 are SGHRS and YFSETQ. The CDR3 sequence is CASSPRSGGPSYEQYF. DNA of the CDR3: TGCGCCAGCAGCCCCCGGAGCGGGGGCCCCTCCTACGAGCAGTACTTC. Filled out from reference TRBV5-1 and TRBJ2-7, the complete variable domain reads KAGVTQTPRYLIKTRGQQVTLSCSPISGHRSVSWYQQTPGQGLQFLFEYFSETQRNKGNFPGRFSGRQFSNSRSEMNVSTLELGDSALYLCASSPRSGGPSYEQYFGPGTRLTVT.

The chain combines TRBV5-1 with TRBJ2-4; 9 positions match TRBD1. The germline gives CDR1 SGHRS, CDR2 YFSETQ. Losses at the gene ends were 3 bases for V and 7 bases for J; bases not matched to a gene: 5. This CDR3 has 14 residues. The CDR3 bases are TGCGCCAGCAGCTCACAGGGGGCAGGGAACATTCAGTACTTC. It encodes CASSSQGAGNIQYF.

The rearrangement uses TRBV7-8 and TRBJ1-1, with D perhaps matching TRBD1 (6 bases). V shed 3 bases and J shed 6 bases, with 8 bases lying between them. Per germline, CDR1 SGHVS and CDR2 FQNEAQ. The CDR3 totals 12 residues. CDR3 bases: TGTGCCAGCAGCTTCAGGGGCCCTGAAGCTTTCTTT. Protein sequence: CASSFRGPEAFF.

This chain uses TRBV21-1 with TRBJ2-1; the table assigns TRBD2, which was not confirmed against the DNA. TRBV21-1 corresponds to a pseudogene. This CDR3 contains 16 residues. Here the CDR3 DNA reads TGTGCCAGCAGCCCCTACGGGCTAGCGCCATACAATGAGCAGTTCTTC. It encodes CASSPYGLAPYNEQFF.

This clone appeared a single time. V is TRBV7-9 and J is TRBJ1-4, with 8 bases matching TRBD1. The germline gives CDR1 SEHNR, CDR2 FQNEAQ (reference sequence). The J segment lost 8 bases and the V segment lost 5 bases, leaving 4 bases of the junction unmatched. This CDR3 spans 13 amino acids. The CDR3 region has the DNA TGTGCCAGCAGCACCCGGACAGGGGAAAAACTGTTTTTT. Protein product: CASSTRTGEKLFF.

The chain joins TRBV6-6 to TRBJ1-6, with D possibly being TRBD1 (6 bases). CDR1 is MNHNY, CDR2 SVGAGI, per germline (reference sequence). Trimming pared 0 bases from V and 8 bases from J, leaving 8 bases between. This CDR3 comprises 14 residues. The CDR3 region has the DNA TGTGCCAGCAGTTACTCGAAGGGGGATTCACCCCTCCACTTT. It is translated as CASSYSKGDSPLHF.

The rearrangement joins TRBV27 to TRBJ2-3; D gene ambiguous. CDR3 size: 14 residues. The germline CDR1 and CDR2 sequences are MNHEY and SMNVEV (reference sequence). V was cut by 2 bases and J by 5 bases, with 11 bases left in between. The DNA for the CDR3 is TGTGCCAGCAGTTTAAAACAGCTGGGAGATACGCAGTATTTT. Residues: CASSLKQLGDTQYF.